A selection of T cell receptor beta chains follows, all from one sample in a study of identical twins. MiXCR, applied by TCRdb to the 5' RACE reads, yields one record per CDR3 protein. The sample has 450,000 or so distinct CDR3 sequences, 11% to 15% seen once. The sample was also reused in another study, on yellow fever vaccine responses in identical twins.

The source material was CD4+ T cells sorted from blood. All receptors come from a woman aged 18 to 35 in good health. CDR3s include the opening cysteine and the closing phenylalanine or tryptophan. A D gene is named only where the DNA matches it firmly. Clone size, where shown, is once, few, many, or a class for clones that have expanded.

CASSSPGQRGIYEQYF,TGTGCCAGCAGTTCCCCTGGGCAGCGGGGGATCTACGAGCAGTACTTC,TRBJ2-7,TRBV27,-,16,TRBD2
CASTNTPGQGYEQYF,TGTGCCAGCACCAATACACCGGGACAGGGCTACGAGCAGTACTTC,TRBJ2-7,TRBV7-2,-,15,TRBD1
CASNGDRNNEQFF,TGTGCCTCAAACGGGGACAGAAACAATGAGCAGTTCTTC,TRBJ2-1,TRBV30,few,13,TRBD1
CSVERRVPSYEQYF,TGCAGCGTTGAACGCAGGGTCCCCTCCTACGAGCAGTACTTC,TRBJ2-7,TRBV29-1,few,14,-
CASSPKGGFQETQYF,TGTGCCAGCTCACCAAAGGGAGGATTCCAAGAGACCCAGTACTTC,TRBJ2-5,TRBV18,once,15,-
CSYRAQETQYF,TGCAGTTACAGGGCCCAAGAGACCCAGTACTTC,TRBJ2-5,TRBV20-1,-,11,-
CVSSSRGRSEKLFF,TGTGTCAGCAGCTCCAGGGGGCGGTCTGAAAAACTGTTTTTT,TRBJ1-4,TRBV7-9,-,14,TRBD1
CASSAGQVGNQPQHF,TGTGCCAGCAGTGCGGGACAGGTGGGCAATCAGCCCCAGCATTTT,TRBJ1-5,TRBV2,once,15,TRBD1
CASRTLQGGTEAFF,TGTGCCAGCAGGACTCTCCAAGGGGGCACTGAAGCTTTCTTT,TRBJ1-1,TRBV28,-,14,-
CASSSSGSAVTDTQYF,TGTGCCAGCAGCTCCAGCGGGTCAGCGGTCACAGATACGCAGTATTTT,TRBJ2-3,TRBV5-6,-,16,-
CASSGIYEQYF,TGTGCCAGCAGCGGCATCTACGAGCAGTACTTC,TRBJ2-7,TRBV12-1,-,11,-
CASSWRRGAEAFF,TGTGCCAGCAGCTGGAGACGGGGCGCTGAAGCTTTCTTT,TRBJ1-1,TRBV7-3,-,13,-
CASSLVSGFHEQYF,TGTGCCAGCAGCTTAGTATCTGGGTTCCACGAGCAGTACTTC,TRBJ2-7,TRBV7-9,few,14,-
CAIRSSDTDTQYF,TGTGCCATCAGATCGTCCGACACAGATACGCAGTATTTT,TRBJ2-3,TRBV10-3,-,13,-
CASSQGWLASLNIQYF,TGCGCCAGCAGCCAAGGGTGGCTAGCGTCCCTTAACATTCAGTACTTC,TRBJ2-4,TRBV4-1,-,16,-
CASSYGQGKEEKLFF,TGCGCCAGCAGCTATGGACAGGGAAAAGAAGAAAAACTGTTTTTT,TRBJ1-4,TRBV5-1,many,15,TRBD1
CSAPDWGRASDEQFF,TGCAGTGCTCCCGATTGGGGGAGGGCCAGTGATGAGCAGTTCTTC,TRBJ2-1,TRBV20-1,-,15,TRBD2
CASSLNAVGGFGTEAFF,TGTGCCAGCAGTTTGAACGCGGTGGGGGGTTTTGGCACTGAAGCTTTCTTT,TRBJ1-1,TRBV12-3/TRBV12-4,many,17,-
CASSTGTNTGELFF,TGCGCCAGTTCCACCGGGACGAACACCGGGGAGCTGTTTTTT,TRBJ2-2,TRBV5-1,-,14,-
CSVGGTGYNYEQYF,TGCAGCGTTGGGGGGACAGGGTATAACTACGAGCAGTACTTC,TRBJ2-7,TRBV29-1,-,14,TRBD1
CASSLTTGEGQPQHF,TGCGCCAGCAGCTTGACTACAGGGGAAGGGCAGCCCCAGCATTTT,TRBJ1-5,TRBV5-1,many,15,TRBD1
CASSYFLGTTDTQYF,TGTGCCAGCAGCTATTTTCTGGGTACGACAGATACGCAGTATTTT,TRBJ2-3,TRBV7-6,-,15,-
CASSPQTGLNEQFF,TGTGCCAGCTCACCACAGACAGGGTTGAATGAGCAGTTCTTC,TRBJ2-1,TRBV18,-,14,TRBD1
CASNLRQETQYF,TGTGCCAGCAATCTACGCCAAGAGACCCAGTACTTC,TRBJ2-5,TRBV2,few,12,-
CASTASRGSYEQYF,TGTGCCAGTACCGCCTCGAGGGGATCCTACGAGCAGTACTTC,TRBJ2-7,TRBV19,-,14,-
CASSSIGTGGVAEAFF,TGTGCCAGCAGCTCAATCGGGACAGGGGGGGTCGCTGAAGCTTTCTTT,TRBJ1-1,TRBV11-2,-,16,TRBD1
CASSPSQRLVNTGELFF,TGTGCCAGCAGCCCCTCACAGCGACTAGTAAACACCGGGGAGCTGTTTTTT,TRBJ2-2,TRBV7-9,-,17,-
CASWTGGYPEAFF,TGTGCCTCATGGACAGGGGGGTACCCTGAAGCTTTCTTT,TRBJ1-1,TRBV6-1,-,13,TRBD1
CSASPDVYNEQFF,TGCAGCGCCTCCCCGGACGTATACAATGAGCAGTTCTTC,TRBJ2-1,TRBV29-1,many,13,-
CASRLRGAGEQFF,TGTGCCAGCAGGCTACGGGGGGCGGGTGAGCAGTTCTTC,TRBJ2-1,TRBV7-2,few,13,-
CASSEASRIDTQYF,TGTGCCAGCAGTGAAGCGTCTAGAATAGATACGCAGTATTTT,TRBJ2-3,TRBV2,many,14,-
CASSLLLGLNTGELFF,TGCGCCAGCAGCTTGCTTCTCGGATTGAACACCGGGGAGCTGTTTTTT,TRBJ2-2,TRBV5-1,-,16,-
CASSLMGQGAAEAFF,TGTGCCAGCAGCTTGATGGGACAGGGGGCCGCTGAAGCTTTCTTT,TRBJ1-1,TRBV5-6,-,15,TRBD1
CSASQSIGSYNEQFF,TGCAGTGCTAGTCAGTCAATTGGGTCCTACAATGAGCAGTTCTTC,TRBJ2-1,TRBV20-1,few,15,-
CASSDASEETQYF,TGTGCCAGCAGTGATGCTAGCGAGGAGACCCAGTACTTC,TRBJ2-5,TRBV2,-,13,-
CASSPQRTSVTQYF,TGTGCCAGCAGCCCCCAGCGGACTAGCGTGACCCAGTACTTC,TRBJ2-5,TRBV3-1,-,14,TRBD2
CASSDFGLDTEAFF,TGCGCCAGCAGCGATTTTGGGTTGGACACTGAAGCTTTCTTT,TRBJ1-1,TRBV5-1,few,14,-
CASSFSTDSEETQYF,TGTGCCAGCAGTTTTTCTACGGACAGCGAAGAGACCCAGTACTTC,TRBJ2-5,TRBV6-5,-,15,-
CSAHQGAGETQYF,TGCAGTGCTCACCAGGGGGCGGGGGAGACCCAGTACTTC,TRBJ2-5,TRBV20-1,few,13,TRBD1